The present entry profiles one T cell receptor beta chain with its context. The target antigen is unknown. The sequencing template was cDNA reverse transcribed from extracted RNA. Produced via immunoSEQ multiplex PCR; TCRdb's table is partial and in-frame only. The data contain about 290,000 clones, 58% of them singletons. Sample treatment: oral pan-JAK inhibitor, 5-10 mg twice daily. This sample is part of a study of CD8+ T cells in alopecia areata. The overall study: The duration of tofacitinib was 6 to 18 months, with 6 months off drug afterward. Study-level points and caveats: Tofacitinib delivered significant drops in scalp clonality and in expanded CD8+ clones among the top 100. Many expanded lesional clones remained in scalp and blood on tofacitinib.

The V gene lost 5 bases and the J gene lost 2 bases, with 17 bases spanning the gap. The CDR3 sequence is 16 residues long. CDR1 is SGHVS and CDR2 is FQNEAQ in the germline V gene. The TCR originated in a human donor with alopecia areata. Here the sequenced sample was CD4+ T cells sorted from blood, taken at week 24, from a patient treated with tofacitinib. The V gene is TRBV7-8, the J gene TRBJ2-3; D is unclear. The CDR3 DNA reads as TGTGCCAGCAGCCGCGACGCCAGGCGCTCCACAGATACGCAGTATTTT. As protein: CASSRDARRSTDTQYF.